This T cell receptor (beta chain) is from a study of molecular identifiers for immune sequencing clone quantification. General study findings and limits: Spiked TCR RNA from one Jurkat cell reportedly showed up when mixed among 950,000 to 1,000,000 naive cells.

There are many counts of this clonotype. The target antigen is unknown. TCRdb reprocessed the PCR reads via MiXCR and lists one record per CDR3 protein. Here the sample spans about 320,000 distinct CDR3 sequences, around 21% being singletons. The receptor's source is a human donor in good health. Some libraries in this study had Jurkat cell RNA spiked in. Sequencing was performed on naive CD8+ T cells from blood, with Jurkat cell RNA spiked in. The subset was: FACS-sorted CD8+CD4-CCR7+CD45RA+ naive T cells.

This CDR3 is CASSYSTASNQPQHF. The CDR3 DNA follows: TGTGCCAGCAGTTACTCCACAGCGAGCAATCAGCCCCAGCATTTT. The chain links TRBV6-2 or TRBV6-3 to TRBJ1-5; D unresolved. Per germline, CDR1 MNHEY and CDR2 SVGEGT. The CDR3 contains 15 residues. Trimming shortened V by 0 bases and J by 1 base, and 7 bases separated the two germline ends.